These 8 T cell receptor beta chains share one sample of origin, sequenced in a study of T cell responses to AZD1222 COVID-19 vaccine. The method was immunoSEQ multiplex PCR; TCRdb's version includes in-frame clones alone and lacks a portion of them. Of about 76,000 clones detected, roughly 90% appear once; the ten largest clones hold approximately 4.5%. The specimen was peripheral blood, collected on day 0 of AZD1222 vaccination. Receptors were obtained from an adult in good health.

This clone was seen once. The chain links TRBV3-1 (or the pseudogene TRBV3-2) to TRBJ1-2; the D is unclear. The length of the CDR3 is 13 residues. The V and J ends lost 3 bases and 4 bases respectively, with 9 bases between them. Germline CDR1 is LGHDT and CDR2 is YNNKEL (reference sequence). CDR3 residues: CASSHEGFYGYTF. As DNA, the CDR3 is TGTGCCAGCAGCCATGAGGGTTTCTATGGCTACACCTTC.

V gene TRBV30 combines with J gene TRBJ1-2; 9 bases align to TRBD1. The CDR3 totals 14 residues. Per the germline V gene, CDR1 is GTSNPN and CDR2 is SVGIG (reference sequence). J gave up 7 bases and V 2 bases, and 8 bases lay outside the gene matches. The CDR3: CAWSPDRGASGYTF. CDR3 coding DNA: TGTGCCTGGAGTCCCGACAGGGGGGCAAGTGGCTACACCTTC.

V is TRBV27 and J is TRBJ1-1; D is unresolved. Germline V gives CDR1 MNHEY, CDR2 SMNVEV (reference sequence). With 5 bases removed from V and 7 bases from J, the gap between germline ends came to 14 bases. The CDR3 has 13 amino acids. The CDR3 protein is CASSVNVGNEAFF. The CDR3 DNA reads as TGTGCCAGCAGTGTTAACGTCGGGAATGAAGCTTTCTTT.

This chain connects TRBV2 to TRBJ1-1; maybe TRBD1 (5 bases). Germline CDR1 is SNHLY and CDR2 is FYNNEI. The CDR3 runs 12 residues. V lost 11 bases and J lost 0, with 10 bases in between. This chain's CDR3 is CAGRQLNTEAFF. CDR3 coding DNA: TGTGCCGGTCGACAGTTGAACACTGAAGCTTTCTTT.

This clone was observed once. V gene TRBV2 combines with J gene TRBJ2-5, with 7 nucleotides matching TRBD1. The V and J ends lost 0 bases and 2 bases, in that order; junction bases with no gene match: 6. The CDR3 has 16 residues. Germline V gene data show CDR1 as SNHLY and CDR2 as FYNNEI. CDR3 loop: CASSEADRASQETQYF. The CDR3 nucleotides read TGTGCCAGCAGTGAAGCTGACAGGGCCTCTCAAGAGACCCAGTACTTC.

The CDR3 spells CASSPDRGANEKLFF. The CDR3 DNA follows: TGTGCCAGCAGCCCAGACAGGGGGGCTAATGAAAAACTGTTTTTT. The V and J genes are TRBV7-9 and TRBJ1-4; TRBD1 agrees at 9 bases. J gave up 3 bases and V 5 bases, and 4 bases lay outside the gene matches. In germline, CDR1 is SEHNR, CDR2 FQNEAQ (reference sequence). The CDR3 runs to 15 residues.

This chain links TRBV5-4 with TRBJ2-7; TRBD1 matches 10 bases. This CDR3 region has 15 residues. CDR1 and CDR2 (germline): SGHNT, YYREEE (reference sequence). Losses at the gene ends were 0 bases for V and 5 bases for J; bases not matched to a gene: 5. The CDR3 region is CASSLEGDRGHEQYF. The CDR3, as DNA: TGTGCCAGCAGCTTGGAAGGTGACAGGGGGCACGAGCAGTACTTC.

V gene TRBV6-2 or TRBV6-3 combines with J gene TRBJ1-2, with D possibly being TRBD1 (6 bases). CDR1 is MNHEY, CDR2 SVGEGT, per germline. V gave up 2 bases and J gave up 8 bases, with 9 bases separating them. The CDR3 is 12 residues long. CDR3 amino acids: CASSYNRAGYTF. The CDR3 region has the DNA TGTGCCAGCAGTTACAACAGGGCCGGCTACACCTTC.